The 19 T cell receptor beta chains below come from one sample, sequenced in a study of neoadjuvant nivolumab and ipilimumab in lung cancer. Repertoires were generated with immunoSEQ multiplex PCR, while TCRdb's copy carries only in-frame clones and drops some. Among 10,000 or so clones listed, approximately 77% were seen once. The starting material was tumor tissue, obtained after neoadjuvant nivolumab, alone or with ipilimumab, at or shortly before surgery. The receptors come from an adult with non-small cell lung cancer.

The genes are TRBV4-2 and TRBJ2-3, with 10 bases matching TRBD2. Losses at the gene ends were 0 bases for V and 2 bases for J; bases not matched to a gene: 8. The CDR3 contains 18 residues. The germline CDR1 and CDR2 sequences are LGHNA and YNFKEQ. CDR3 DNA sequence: TGTGCCAGCAGCCAAGATTCTGGTAGCGGGAGGAACACAGATACGCAGTATTTT. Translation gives CASSQDSGSGRNTDTQYF.

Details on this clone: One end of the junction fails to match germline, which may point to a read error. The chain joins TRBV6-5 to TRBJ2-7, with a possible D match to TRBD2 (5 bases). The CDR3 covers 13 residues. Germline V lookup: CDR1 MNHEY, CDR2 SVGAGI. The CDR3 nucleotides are TGTGCCAGCAGTTACTGGGCTAGCTACGGGCAGTACTTC. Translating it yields CASSYWASYGQYF.

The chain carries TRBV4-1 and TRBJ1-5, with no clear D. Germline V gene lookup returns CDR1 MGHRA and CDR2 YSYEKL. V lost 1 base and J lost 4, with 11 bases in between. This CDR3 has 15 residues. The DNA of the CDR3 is TGCGCCAGCAGCCAAGGAATCAGCCAAAATCAGCCCCAGCATTTT. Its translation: CASSQGISQNQPQHF.

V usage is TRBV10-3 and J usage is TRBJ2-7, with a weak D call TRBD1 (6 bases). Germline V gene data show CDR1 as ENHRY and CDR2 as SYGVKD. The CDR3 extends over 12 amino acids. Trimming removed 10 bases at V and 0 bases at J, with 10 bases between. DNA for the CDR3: TGTGCCACCCAGGACAGCTCCTACGAGCAGTACTTC. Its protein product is CATQDSSYEQYF.

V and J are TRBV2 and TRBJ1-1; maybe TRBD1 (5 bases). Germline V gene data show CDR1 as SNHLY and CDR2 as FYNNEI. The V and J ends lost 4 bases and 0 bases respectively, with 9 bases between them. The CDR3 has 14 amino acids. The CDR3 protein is CASSGTNMNTEAFF. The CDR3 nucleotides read TGTGCCAGCAGTGGGACAAACATGAACACTGAAGCTTTCTTT.

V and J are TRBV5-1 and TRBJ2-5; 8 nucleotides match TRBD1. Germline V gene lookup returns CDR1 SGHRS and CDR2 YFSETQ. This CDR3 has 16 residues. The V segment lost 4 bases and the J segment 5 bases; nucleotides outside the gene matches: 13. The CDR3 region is CASSKGQVANAETQYF. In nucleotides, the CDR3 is TGCGCCAGCAGCAAGGGACAGGTGGCGAACGCGGAGACCCAGTACTTC.

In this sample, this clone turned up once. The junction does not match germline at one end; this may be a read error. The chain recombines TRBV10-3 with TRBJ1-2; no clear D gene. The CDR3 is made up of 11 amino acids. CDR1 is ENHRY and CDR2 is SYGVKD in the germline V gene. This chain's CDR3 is CATSEGEVGIF. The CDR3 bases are TGTGCCACCTCAGAGGGTGAGGTGGGTATCTTC.

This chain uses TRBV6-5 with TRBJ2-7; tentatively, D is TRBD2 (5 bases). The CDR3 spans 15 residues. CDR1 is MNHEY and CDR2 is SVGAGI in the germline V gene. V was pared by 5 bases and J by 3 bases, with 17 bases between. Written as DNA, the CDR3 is TGTGCCAGCAGTGCGGACTGGACCGCCTTCTACGAGCAGTACTTC. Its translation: CASSADWTAFYEQYF.

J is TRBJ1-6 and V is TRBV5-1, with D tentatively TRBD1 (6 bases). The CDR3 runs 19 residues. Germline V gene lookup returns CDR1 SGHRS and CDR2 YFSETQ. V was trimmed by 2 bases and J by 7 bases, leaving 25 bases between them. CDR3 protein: CASSLIPNRGAQRNSPLHF. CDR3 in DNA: TGCGCCAGCAGCTTAATTCCCAATAGGGGGGCTCAACGGAATTCACCCCTCCACTTT.

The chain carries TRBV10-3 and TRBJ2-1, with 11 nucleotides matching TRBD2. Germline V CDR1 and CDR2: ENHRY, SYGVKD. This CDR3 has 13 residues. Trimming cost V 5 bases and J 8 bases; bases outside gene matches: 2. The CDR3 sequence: CAISMTSGDEQFF. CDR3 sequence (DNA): TGTGCCATCAGTATGACTAGCGGGGATGAGCAGTTCTTC.

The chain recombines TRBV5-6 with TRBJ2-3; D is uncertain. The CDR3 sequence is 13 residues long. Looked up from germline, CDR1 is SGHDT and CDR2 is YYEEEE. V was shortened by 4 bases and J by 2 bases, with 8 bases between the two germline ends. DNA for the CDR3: TGTGCCAGCAGCCCCGGCCCCACAGATACGCAGTATTTT. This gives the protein CASSPGPTDTQYF.

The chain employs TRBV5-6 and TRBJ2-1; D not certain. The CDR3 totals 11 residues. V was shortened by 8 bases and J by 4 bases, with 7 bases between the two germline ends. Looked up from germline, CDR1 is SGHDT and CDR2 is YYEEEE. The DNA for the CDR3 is TGTGCCAGTCGCTGGTACAATGAGCAGTTCTTC. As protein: CASRWYNEQFF.

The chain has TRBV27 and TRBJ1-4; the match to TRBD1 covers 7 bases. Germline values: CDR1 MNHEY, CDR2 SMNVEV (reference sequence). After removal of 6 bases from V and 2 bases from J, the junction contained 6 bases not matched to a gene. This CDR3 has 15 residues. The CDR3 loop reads CASSLQGPTNEKLFF. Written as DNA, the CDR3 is TGTGCCAGCAGCCTACAGGGGCCGACTAATGAAAAACTGTTTTTT. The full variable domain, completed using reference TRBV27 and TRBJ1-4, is EAQVTQNPRYLITVTGKKLTVTCSQNMNHEYMSWYRQDPGLGLRQIYYSMNVEVTDKGDVPEGYKVSRKEKRNFPLILESPSPNQTSLYFCASSLQGPTNEKLFFGSGTQLSVL.

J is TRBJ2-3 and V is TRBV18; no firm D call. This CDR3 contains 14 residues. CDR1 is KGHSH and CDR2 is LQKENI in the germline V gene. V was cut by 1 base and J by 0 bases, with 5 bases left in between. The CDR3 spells CASSPLDSTDTQYF. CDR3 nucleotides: TGTGCCAGCTCACCACTAGATAGCACAGATACGCAGTATTTT.

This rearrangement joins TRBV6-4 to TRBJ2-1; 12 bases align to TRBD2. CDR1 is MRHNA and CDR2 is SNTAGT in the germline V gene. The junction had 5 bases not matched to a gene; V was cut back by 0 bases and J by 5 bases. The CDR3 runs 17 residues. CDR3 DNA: TGTGCCAGCAGTGACTCAACTAGCGGGAGGAAGAACAATGAGCAGTTCTTC. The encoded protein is CASSDSTSGRKNNEQFF.

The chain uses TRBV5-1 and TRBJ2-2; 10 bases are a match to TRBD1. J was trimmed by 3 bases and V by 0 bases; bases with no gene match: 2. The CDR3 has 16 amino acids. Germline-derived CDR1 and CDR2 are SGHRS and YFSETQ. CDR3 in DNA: TGCGCCAGCAGCTTGGCCGGGACAGGGGACACCGGGGAGCTGTTTTTT. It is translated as CASSLAGTGDTGELFF. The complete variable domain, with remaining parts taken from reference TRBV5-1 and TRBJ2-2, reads KAGVTQTPRYLIKTRGQQVTLSCSPISGHRSVSWYQQTPGQGLQFLFEYFSETQRNKGNFPGRFSGRQFSNSRSEMNVSTLELGDSALYLCASSLAGTGDTGELFFGEGSRLTVL.

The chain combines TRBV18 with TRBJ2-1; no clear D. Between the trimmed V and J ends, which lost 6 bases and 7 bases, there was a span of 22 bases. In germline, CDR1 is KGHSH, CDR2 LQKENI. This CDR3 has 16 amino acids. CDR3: CASSSPWSPHGNEQFF. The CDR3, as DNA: TGTGCCAGCTCGTCACCCTGGTCCCCGCATGGAAATGAGCAGTTCTTC.

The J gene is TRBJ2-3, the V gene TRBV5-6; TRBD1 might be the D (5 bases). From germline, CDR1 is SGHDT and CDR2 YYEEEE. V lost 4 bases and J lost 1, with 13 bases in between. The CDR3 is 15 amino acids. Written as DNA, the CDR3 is TGTGCCAGCAGCCTATCAGGGCTTGGCACAGATACGCAGTATTTT. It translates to CASSLSGLGTDTQYF.

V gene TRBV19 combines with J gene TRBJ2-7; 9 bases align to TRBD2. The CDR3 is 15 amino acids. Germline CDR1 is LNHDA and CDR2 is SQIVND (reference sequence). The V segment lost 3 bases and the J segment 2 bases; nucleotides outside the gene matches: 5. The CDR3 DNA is TGTGCCAGTAGTATCGGCCTAGCGGGAACCTACGAGCAGTACTTC. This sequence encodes CASSIGLAGTYEQYF. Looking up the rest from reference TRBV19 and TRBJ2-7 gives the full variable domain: DGGITQSPKYLFRKEGQNVTLSCEQNLNHDAMYWYRQDPGQGLRLIYYSQIVNDFQKGDIAEGYSVSREKKESFPLTVTSAQKNPTAFYLCASSIGLAGTYEQYFGPGTRLTVT.